The present T cell receptor (beta chain) was sequenced within a study of human versus mouse CDR3 diversity and MHC coevolution (dated by TCRdb to 2015 to 2018). Turning to the overall study: The immunoSEQ assay was reported to detect one in 200,000 T cells and to minimize multiplex PCR amplification bias. Across the mouse and human samples, each sample yielded between roughly 0.6 x 10^7 and 1.6 x 10^7 valid reads. Human naive CD4 T cell repertoires served as a reference for TCR selection on multiple MHC II alleles, compared against human-TCR-locus transgenic mice with single MHC II. The human cohort was made up of three healthy volunteer blood donors, who at collection were aged 30 to 39, 40 to 49 and 60 to 70, one donor in each range. Overall study results and their limits: On average, humans had more CDR3 deletions and insertions than mice did, pointing to greater exonuclease and TdT activity. Repertoire diversity was not considered directly comparable between humans and mice because human T cells were selected on a handful of MHC II alleles. According to iCHAO1 estimates, humans had the largest TCR beta repertoire, 1.5 million to 2 million clonotypes, which was attributed likely to selection by multiple MHC II molecules. Among all the groups compared, the lowest clonal inequality scores came from two of the three human donors.

Genomic DNA was extracted from the sorted cells using the QIAGEN blood and tissue kit and was quantified on a NanoDrop 1000. Using multiplex PCR of genomic DNA, the immunoSEQ platform deep sequenced and quantified the TCR alpha and beta chains. The study's processing was this. IMGT gene and region definitions were used for annotation of the TCR sequences. Out-of-frame rearrangements were used as a proxy for the preselection repertoire and compared with in-frame clonotypes. Repertoire size was estimated with the iCHAO1 estimator supplied with the immunoSEQ platform. A Gini index based on the Lorenz curve was applied to in-frame amino acid clonotypes to measure clonal inequality. Shared clonotypes were counted with the intersect function of the R package tcR, and similarity was scored with the Jaccard index. The R prcomp function was used without normalization to run principal component analysis of V, J and V-J usage frequencies. This is the immuneACCESS table as TCRdb keeps it, with only in-frame sequences that have V and J called. A part of the clones is gone; compared with another copy, unresolved V genes explain less than half, and the rest is unexplained. The V and J calls and the clone size are those of that table, but D and trimming were determined from the DNA. This sample has around 74,000 clones in its table, and just under 95% of those were observed once. The ten largest account for 0.15% of the sample.

Fluorescence-activated cell sorting was used to isolate naive CD4 T cells, defined as CD45RO-negative and CD62L-positive, from PBMCs. Approximately 50 ml of fresh peripheral blood was collected from each donor, and PBMCs were isolated by Ficoll density centrifugation. Cell sorting was carried out on a FACSAria III instrument, and a purity above 95% was achieved for all samples. Points on this clone: The antigen it recognizes is unknown. Base-call qualities are not available, and no considerably larger clone is one nucleotide away.

CDR1 is given as SGHRS and CDR2 as YFSETQ, both from the germline V gene. The junction shows trimming of 1 base on V and 3 bases on J, and the gene matches do not reach 6 bases of it. From the cysteine up to the phenylalanine, the CDR3 has a length of 15 residues. The DNA shown is the 45-base CDR3, in frame from base 1. The chain joins TRBV5-1 to TRBJ2-7; TRBD1 lines up with 8 middle nucleotides. The sequence came from a person between 25 and 75 years old in good health. Sequenced material: naive CD4+ T cells from blood. The cell subset or site label, read with the paper, signifies: CD45RO-negative CD62L-positive naive CD4 T cells. The nucleotide sequence reads as follows: TGCGCCAGCAGCTTGCTAGGACAGGGAAACTACGAGCAGTACTTC. This sequence encodes CASSLLGQGNYEQYF.